This TCR beta chain was obtained from a study of T cells expressing NK-cell markers. TCRdb reprocessed the 5' RACE reads and stores each CDR3 protein as one record, lacking DNA. The specimen's table records roughly 300,000 distinct CDR3 sequences. Germline CDR1 and CDR2: DFQATT and SNEGSKA (reference sequence). CDR3 length: 15 residues. The rearrangement links TRBV20-1 to TRBJ2-5; the TRBD2 assignment by TCRdb is unverifiable without DNA. This TCR was recovered from a woman aged 18-69 years in good health. Sequenced sample: blood T cells: a sorted CD56 or NKG2C T cell subset, CD4+ or CD8+ T cells, or bulk PBMC T cells (not recorded which). The CDR3 here is CSARDPGGTPETQYF.